This TCR beta chain originates from a study of T cells after yellow fever vaccination. Study information: In the case of low-cell-number fractions, SMART-Seq v4 Ultra Low Input was used for preparation.

This CDR3 is 18 amino acids long. Germline trimming cut 2 bases from V and 4 bases from J; bases unmatched to any gene: 13. Germline lookup yields CDR1 MNHEY and CDR2 SMNVEV (reference sequence). Broader study findings: Reappearance after the booster was seen for most primary-vaccination clones, at roughly 96% CD4 and 85% to 90% CD8.

Template switching by 5'RACE produced TCR cDNA, adding a universal primer site and UMIs. MiXCR was run by TCRdb on the 5' RACE reads, yielding one entry per CDR3 protein. The data contain some 320,000 distinct CDR3 sequences, roughly 4.3% of them seen just once; the ten biggest clones take up under 30%. This clonotype was counted many times. Its target is not known. The specimen was PBMCs, collected 5 days after the yellow fever booster vaccination. The chain joins TRBV27 to TRBJ2-1; 8 bases are shared with TRBD1. The TCR comes from a man aged 18 to 29 who received the YFV17D yellow fever vaccine. CDR3 sequence: CASSLGGGLGQVYNEQFF. DNA of the CDR3: TGTGCCAGCAGTTTAGGTGGGGGCCTGGGACAGGTGTACAATGAGCAGTTCTTC.